These 8 T cell receptor beta chains were all obtained from the same sample, sequenced in a study of T cell repertoires in ileal Crohn's disease (dated 2019 in TCRdb). The sample's time point label, in plain terms: neoterminal ileum biopsy at postoperative endoscopy, about 6 months after surgery. The receptor library was made with the immunoSEQ multiplex PCR assay. In its TCRdb copy, this immuneACCESS table keeps in-frame sequences only and misses some clones. Where compared with another copy, unresolved V genes explain less than half of these, and the others have no known cause. This sample lists 12,000 or so clones; around 80% were detected once. Jointly, the top ten make up approximately 4.1% of the sample. The sample was ileal tissue. The receptors originated from an adult with Crohn's disease.

In this sample, this clone turned up once. The gene calls are TRBV6-6 and TRBJ2-7; possible D gene TRBD2, 5 bases. The V end lost 6 bases, the J end lost 6 bases, and 12 bases lay between the germline ends. CDR1 and CDR2 from the germline V gene are MNHNY and SVGAGI (reference sequence). The CDR3 covers 12 residues. DNA of the CDR3: TGTGCCAGCAGCCCGGATCGGGGCGAGCAGTACTTC. Amino acid sequence: CASSPDRGEQYF.

The rearrangement uses TRBV10-3 and TRBJ1-3; 7 bases align to TRBD1. V was pared by 8 bases and J by 4 bases, with 14 bases of the junction left unmatched. Per germline, CDR1 ENHRY and CDR2 SYGVKD. This CDR3 spans 16 amino acids. CDR3 residues: CAIGDRPSRGGNTIYF. The CDR3 bases are TGTGCCATCGGGGACAGACCCTCTCGAGGGGGAAACACCATATATTTT.

The chain employs TRBV29-1 and TRBJ1-2, with D possibly being TRBD1 (6 bases). Trimming removed 6 bases at V and 3 bases at J, with 11 bases between. Germline V lookup: CDR1 SQVTM, CDR2 ANQGSEA. CDR3 length: 12 amino acids. CDR3 sequence (DNA): TGCAGCGTCGCCAAGGGGGACTATGGCTACACCTTC. It specifies CSVAKGDYGYTF.

This clone has more than one count but fewer than ten. The chain carries TRBV6-1 and TRBJ1-2, with D uncertain. CDR1 and CDR2 from the germline V gene are MNHNS and SASEGT. Trimming left V 3 bases short and J 7 bases short, with 18 bases between. This CDR3 is 15 amino acids long. The CDR3: CASSDTVEGVSGYTF. CDR3 bases: TGTGCCAGCAGTGACACGGTAGAGGGAGTGAGTGGCTACACCTTC.

The chain uses TRBV18 and TRBJ2-6; no definite D call. The V gene lost 2 bases and the J gene lost 0 bases, with 8 bases spanning the gap. This CDR3 comprises 16 residues. Germline V gives CDR1 KGHSH, CDR2 LQKENI. The CDR3 region has the DNA TGTGCCAGCTCACCATCGACGGGCTCTGGGGCCAACGTCCTGACTTTC. Translation gives CASSPSTGSGANVLTF.

The chain is built from TRBV6-4 and TRBJ2-1, with TRBD2 matching 9 bases. Per germline, CDR1 MRHNA and CDR2 SNTAGT. Trimming took 4 bases from V and 5 from J; bases not matched to a gene: 3. CDR3 size: 14 residues. The DNA for the CDR3 is TGTGCCAGCAGTGGGAGACTAGCGGACAATGAGCAGTTCTTC. This encodes CASSGRLADNEQFF.

This clone was picked up one time. Different DNA sequences within this sample yield the same CDR3. The chain couples TRBV5-6 to TRBJ2-7; 7 nucleotides agree with TRBD1. This CDR3 region has 12 residues. Germline values: CDR1 SGHDT, CDR2 YYEEEE. V lost 2 bases and J lost 5; bases outside the gene matches: 1. The CDR3 DNA reads as TGTGCCAGCAGCTTTGACAGGGACGAGCAGTACTTC. Its translation is CASSFDRDEQYF. The entire variable domain, with the rest obtained from reference TRBV5-6 and TRBJ2-7, is as follows: DAGVTQSPTHLIKTRGQQVTLRCSPKSGHDTVSWYQQALGQGPQFIFQYYEEEERQRGNFPDRFSGHQFPNYSSELNVNALLLGDSALYLCASSFDRDEQYFGPGTRLTVT.

This chain links TRBV5-6 with TRBJ2-3; TRBD2 matches at 7 bases. This CDR3 is 15 amino acids long. J lost 0 bases, V lost 7 bases, and 8 bases had no gene match. Germline lookup yields CDR1 SGHDT and CDR2 YYEEEE. CDR3 nucleotide sequence: TGTGCCAGCTCTGGGGGGGTGGGGAGCACAGATACGCAGTATTTT. It encodes CASSGGVGSTDTQYF.